These 3 T cell receptor beta chains were sequenced from one sample in a study of blood T cell repertoires in COVID-19 (dated by TCRdb to about 2020). Receptors were amplified or captured by the immunoSEQ multiplex PCR assay. This immuneACCESS table, as held by TCRdb, lists in-frame sequences with V and J called but not all clones. Of the missing ones, under half trace to an unresolved V gene in checked studies; the others have no known cause. Here the sample has some 37,000 clones; 65% to 85% occur a single time. Of the sample, 25% to 30% falls within the top ten clones. Sequencing input: peripheral blood. The receptor source for this set is an elderly man with active or convalescent COVID-19.

The J gene is TRBJ2-2, the V gene TRBV15, with TRBD2 as a possible D gene (6 bases). Germline CDR1 reads LNHNV; CDR2 reads YYDKDF (reference sequence). V lost 0 bases to trimming and J lost 6 bases, with 8 bases between them. The CDR3 is made up of 14 amino acids. The CDR3 protein is CATSREWEAGELFF. In DNA form, the CDR3 reads TGTGCCACCAGCAGAGAATGGGAGGCCGGGGAGCTGTTTTTT.

CDR3: CASSSRTSGGRGLGSEQFF. The CDR3 coding sequence is TGCGCCAGCAGCTCTCGGACTAGCGGGGGGCGTGGTCTCGGAAGTGAGCAGTTCTTC. This rearrangement joins TRBV5-1 to TRBJ2-1; 14 bases line up with TRBD2. This CDR3 spans 19 amino acids. Per the germline V gene, CDR1 is SGHRS and CDR2 is YFSETQ. J was trimmed by 9 bases and V by 3 bases; bases with no gene match: 17.

The J gene is TRBJ2-1, the V gene TRBV19; TRBD2 matches 7 bases. Per the germline V gene, CDR1 is LNHDA and CDR2 is SQIVND (reference sequence). This CDR3 comprises 16 residues. The junction had 7 bases not matched to a gene; V was cut back by 5 bases and J by 0 bases. DNA of the CDR3: TGTGCCAGTAGTGTGGATGGCGGGAGCTCCTACAATGAGCAGTTCTTC. Translation gives CASSVDGGSSYNEQFF.